This note documents a single T cell receptor (beta chain) sequence. This clone was found once. Its antigen is still unknown. No base quality values were provided; no much bigger clone lies one nucleotide off. These data originate in a study of shared clonotypes between healthy human individuals (dated by TCRdb to about 2020). Notes on the research overall: The cohort comprised two women and three men aged 18 to 49 years. Between about 0.85 and 9.5 billion PBMCs per donor were obtained by leukapheresis. To estimate repertoire size and how much clonotype sharing occurs between individuals, the study deeply sequenced the blood TCR repertoires of about 5 healthy adults. Libraries were prepared and TCR repertoires were sequenced by different laboratories using diverse techniques, in order to increase sequencing depth and limit assay-specific biases. Study-wide findings and limitations: The genetic and exposure-history diversity represented was limited by the small number of donors. Sampling was restricted to blood, and TCR repertoires in tissue are likely to differ from TCR repertoires in blood. Pairwise subsampling indicated that sequencing depth was expected to affect the degree of clonotype sharing among donors.

From the cysteine up to the phenylalanine, the CDR3 has a length of 11 residues. Kept here is only the CDR3 DNA, which spans 33 bases and is read in frame from base 1. For CDR1 and CDR2, the germline V gene lists SGHAT and FQNNGV. Trimming at the junction amounts to 5 bases on V and 6 bases on J, and the germline ends lie 8 bases apart. TCR CDR3 regions were amplified from genomic DNA by multiplex PCR using the deep immunoSEQ assay. Extracted genomic DNA from each cell subset was distributed evenly across all wells of several immunoSEQ 96-well plates, and each plate was treated as a replicate. For unsorted PBMC, approximately 300 ng of genomic DNA, equivalent to approximately 30,000 T cell genomes, went into each replicate PCR. Ten immunoSEQ deep assay plates were used to sequence the unsorted PBMC genomic DNA. Purified libraries were quantified with a Qubit 3.0 fluorometer, sized on a Bioanalyzer 2100, and re-quantified with the KAPA Library Quantification kit. Every immunoSEQ 96-well plate was sequenced on a dedicated single-read 150-cycle Illumina NextSeq 550 flow cell. The paper's processing steps were these. Because only junctional sequences without quality scores were contained in the immunoSEQ output, filtering matching that applied to full-length reads could not be performed. To assign V/J genes and CDR3, sequences were annotated against IMGT germline references using PyIR, a Python wrapper for IgBLAST v1.9. Reads were filtered out if the reads had weak V/J assignments (E-value above 1e-6), no CDR3, stop codons, out-of-frame junctions, or ambiguous translated residues. A V3J clonotype was defined by an identical inferred V gene, J gene, and CDR3 amino acid sequence. To compute the percentage overlap between repertoires, the number of shared unique clonotypes was divided by the size of the smaller repertoire. Three approaches were used to assess repertoire richness: RTK rarefaction, the Chao1 estimator, and Recon v2.1 estimates of unobserved clonotypes. This immuneACCESS table, as held by TCRdb, lists in-frame sequences with V and J called but not all clones. Of the missing ones, under half trace to an unresolved V gene in checked studies; the others have no known cause. That table gives V, J and clone size, and the DNA gave D and trimming. The sample table contains about 480,000 clones; only one count was recorded for about four fifths of them. Approximately 13% of the sample is taken by the ten largest.

Donors were healthy HIV-negative adults with no recently reported acute infections or vaccinations. All donors were Caucasian adults living in Nashville, Tennessee, USA. For unsorted samples, around 85 million PBMCs were counted, and genomic DNA was extracted using the QIAamp DNA Blood Mini kit. Blood was collected by leukapheresis, and PBMCs were isolated by Ficoll-Histopaque density gradient centrifugation and then cryopreserved in liquid nitrogen vapor phase. The V gene is TRBV11-2 and the J gene is TRBJ2-7; the D gene lacks a confident call. The source of this sequence is a woman aged 40 to 50 in good health. Some clones in this sample may be carry-over from other donors' samples. The sample taken for sequencing was PBMCs. The CDR3: CASSPSTEQYF. The nucleotides are TGTGCCAGCAGCCCCTCCACCGAGCAGTACTTC.